This is a list of T cell receptor beta chains from one sample in a study of shared clonotypes between healthy human individuals. TCRdb's table, derived via immunoSEQ multiplex PCR, lists solely in-frame clones and lacks some. The sample contains roughly 2.2 million clones, just under 95% of which appear only once. The sequenced material came from naive CD4+ T cells from PBMCs. The receptor source for this set is a young man in good health. Some clones in this sample may be carry-over from other donors' samples. Each CDR3 is given with its conserved first and last residue. A D gene is named only where the DNA matches it firmly. Clone size, where shown, is once, few, many, or a class for clones that have expanded.

TRBV7-2	TRBJ1-5	.	few	CASSTLNQPQHF	TGTGCCAGCAGCACCCTCAATCAGCCCCAGCATTTT
TRBV6-5	TRBJ1-5	.	.	CASKDRSYQPQHF	TGTGCCAGCAAGGACAGAAGTTATCAGCCCCAGCATTTT
TRBV28	TRBJ2-3	TRBD2	.	CASTLERASGSGAQYF	TGTGCCAGCACCTTGGAGAGGGCTAGCGGGAGTGGAGCGCAGTATTTT
TRBV7-9	TRBJ2-1	TRBD2	.	CASSSAGGLAGGYMNEQFF	TGTGCCAGCAGCTCCGCCGGGGGACTAGCGGGAGGGTACATGAATGAGCAGTTCTTC
TRBV11-2	TRBJ1-3	.	.	CASSPDLSGDGNTIYF	TGTGCCAGCAGCCCTGACCTTTCAGGGGATGGAAACACCATATATTTT
TRBV5-6	TRBJ2-3	TRBD2	.	CASSVLGWREGGTDTQYF	TGTGCCAGCAGCGTGCTCGGGTGGCGGGAGGGAGGCACAGATACGCAGTATTTT
TRBV6-5	TRBJ2-7	TRBD2	.	CASTPPGTSGLQYF	TGTGCCAGCACCCCTCCCGGGACTAGCGGACTTCAGTACTTC
TRBV5-1	TRBJ2-4	TRBD2	.	CASSLAGEDIQYF	TGCGCCAGCAGCTTAGCGGGAGAGGACATTCAGTACTTC
TRBV12-5	TRBJ2-3	.	.	CASGWGTRTDTQYF	TGTGCTAGTGGTTGGGGGACACGCACAGATACGCAGTATTTT
TRBV11-3	TRBJ2-3	.	.	CASSFDITDTQYF	TGTGCCAGCAGCTTTGACATTACAGATACGCAGTATTTT
TRBV5-1	TRBJ2-1	.	.	CASSLAGTVYNEQFF	TGCGCCAGCAGCTTGGCCGGGACCGTGTACAATGAGCAGTTCTTC
TRBV11-2	TRBJ2-7	.	.	CASSLDRGYEQYF	TGTGCCAGCAGCTTAGACAGGGGCTACGAGCAGTACTTC
TRBV13	TRBJ2-1	TRBD2	once	CASSLGRAGGGNEQFF	TGTGCCAGCAGCTTAGGCAGAGCGGGAGGGGGCAATGAGCAGTTCTTC
TRBV28	TRBJ1-5	.	few	CASSSHSLGGNQPQHF	TGTGCCAGCAGTTCGCACAGCTTAGGGGGCAATCAGCCCCAGCATTTT
TRBV27	TRBJ2-6	.	once	CASSSPHYSSGANVLTF	TGTGCCAGCAGTTCCCCCCACTACAGTTCTGGGGCCAACGTCCTGACTTTC
TRBV28	TRBJ1-2	.	.	CASNWANYGYTF	TGTGCCAGCAACTGGGCCAACTATGGCTACACCTTC
TRBV28	TRBJ2-1	.	.	CASGYNEQFF	TGTGCCAGCGGGTACAATGAGCAGTTCTTC
TRBV2	TRBJ2-3	.	.	CASRSRATDTQYF	TGTGCCAGCAGAAGCAGGGCAACGGATACGCAGTATTTT
TRBV5-1	TRBJ2-5	.	once	CASSLTAGQETQYF	TGCGCCAGCAGCTTGACGGCAGGTCAAGAGACCCAGTACTTC
TRBV18	TRBJ2-7	.	once	CASSGVEPYEQYF	TGTGCCAGTTCTGGGGTGGAACCCTACGAGCAGTACTTC
TRBV27	TRBJ2-5	TRBD1	once	CASSRDRVQETQYF	TGTGCCAGCAGTCGGGACAGAGTCCAAGAGACCCAGTACTTC
TRBV12-5	TRBJ2-5	TRBD1	.	CASGGQGQETQYF	TGTGCTAGTGGGGGACAGGGTCAAGAGACCCAGTACTTC
TRBV18	TRBJ2-2	.	.	CASSPGTPRTGELFF	TGTGCCAGCTCACCAGGGACTCCTCGCACCGGGGAGCTGTTTTTT
TRBV25-1	TRBJ1-6	.	.	CASSVLDNSPLHF	TGTGCCAGCAGTGTGCTGGATAATTCACCCCTCCACTTT
TRBV7-2	TRBJ1-1	TRBD1	.	CASSVTGGGAEAFF	TGTGCCAGCAGCGTAACAGGGGGAGGGGCTGAAGCTTTCTTT
TRBV30	TRBJ2-7	.	.	CAWSVLNPYEQYF	TGTGCCTGGAGTGTACTAAACCCCTACGAGCAGTACTTC
TRBV6-6	TRBJ1-2	.	.	CASRWAASYTF	TGTGCCAGCAGGTGGGCGGCTAGCTACACCTTC
TRBV4-2	TRBJ2-1	.	.	CASSQEEDRPVYNEQFF	TGTGCCAGCAGCCAAGAGGAGGACAGACCGGTCTACAATGAGCAGTTCTTC
TRBV5-1	TRBJ2-1	TRBD1	.	CASSLVDRAYNEQFF	TGCGCCAGCAGCTTGGTGGACAGGGCTTACAATGAGCAGTTCTTC
TRBV30	TRBJ1-3	.	.	CAWSSSQGSGNTIYF	TGTGCCTGGAGTTCCTCACAGGGATCTGGAAACACCATATATTTT
TRBV28	TRBJ1-2	.	once	CASSLRNTYGYTF	TGTGCCAGCAGTTTAAGGAACACCTATGGCTACACCTTC
TRBV5-1	TRBJ2-3	TRBD1	.	CASSPRTGGGSTDTQYF	TGCGCCAGCAGCCCTAGGACAGGTGGAGGTAGCACAGATACGCAGTATTTT
TRBV5-6	TRBJ1-5	.	.	CASSSGRGGQPQHF	TGTGCCAGCAGCTCCGGGAGAGGGGGTCAGCCCCAGCATTTT
TRBV5-1	TRBJ2-3	TRBD2	.	CASSLVAGEGTDTQYF	TGCGCCAGCAGCTTGGTTGCGGGAGAGGGGACAGATACGCAGTATTTT
TRBV7-9	TRBJ2-5	TRBD1	.	CASSLAVVLTGGRETQYF	TGTGCCAGCAGCTTAGCAGTCGTTCTGACAGGGGGAAGGGAGACCCAGTACTTC
TRBV11-2	TRBJ1-2	.	.	CASSPYGSIYGYTF	TGTGCCAGCAGCCCCTATGGCAGTATCTATGGCTACACCTTC
TRBV7-8	TRBJ2-7	TRBD2	.	CASSLQPSGSYEQYF	TGTGCCAGCAGCTTACAACCTAGCGGTTCCTACGAGCAGTACTTC
TRBV5-1	TRBJ2-7	TRBD1	.	CASSPGDRPSSYEQYF	TGCGCCAGCAGCCCTGGGGACAGGCCCAGCTCCTACGAGCAGTACTTC
TRBV18	TRBJ1-2	.	.	CASSPSAYSGGYTF	TGTGCCAGCTCACCATCTGCGTATTCGGGGGGCTACACCTTC
TRBV2	TRBJ2-5	.	.	CASSAREGETQYF	TGTGCCAGCAGTGCGCGGGAAGGGGAGACCCAGTACTTC
TRBV6-1	TRBJ2-7	.	.	CASSEGFRNYEQYF	TGTGCCAGCAGTGAAGGCTTCAGAAACTACGAGCAGTACTTC
TRBV7-7	TRBJ2-2	TRBD1	.	CASSADRGVGELFF	TGTGCCAGCAGCGCCGACAGGGGAGTCGGGGAGCTGTTTTTT
TRBV6-5	TRBJ2-7	.	.	CASSQLWEYEQYF	TGTGCCAGCAGCCAGCTTTGGGAATACGAGCAGTACTTC
TRBV28	TRBJ2-7	.	.	CASNGVGYTYEQYF	TGTGCCAGCAATGGAGTTGGTTATACCTACGAGCAGTACTTC
TRBV2	TRBJ1-2	.	.	CASSLVGGLTGYTF	TGTGCCAGCTCCCTCGTCGGCGGCCTGACGGGCTACACCTTC
TRBV30	TRBJ2-6	.	.	CAWSGIAPMADSGANVLTF	TGTGCCTGGAGTGGAATTGCCCCCATGGCCGACTCTGGGGCCAACGTCCTGACTTTC
TRBV10-3	TRBJ2-2	.	.	CAISEPNAGELFF	TGTGCCATCAGTGAGCCGAACGCCGGGGAGCTGTTTTTT
TRBV28	TRBJ1-2	.	.	CASRGGIYGYTF	TGTGCTTCGCGGGGGGGGATCTATGGCTACACCTTC
TRBV7-3	TRBJ2-3	.	.	CASSLGVAASTDTQYF	TGTGCCAGCAGCCTAGGGGTAGCGGCTAGCACAGATACGCAGTATTTT
TRBV5-8	TRBJ2-2	.	.	CASSPWGGPITGELFF	TGTGCCAGCAGCCCTTGGGGAGGCCCGATCACCGGGGAGCTGTTTTTT
TRBV28	TRBJ1-5	.	few	CASRRQDNQPQHF	TGTGCCAGCAGGAGACAGGACAATCAGCCCCAGCATTTT
TRBV27	TRBJ1-2	.	.	CASTPSGGIGYTF	TGTGCCAGCACCCCTTCGGGGGGCATTGGCTACACCTTC
TRBV27	TRBJ2-7	TRBD2	.	CASSTSGVTYEQYF	TGTGCCAGCAGTACTAGCGGGGTTACCTACGAGCAGTACTTC
TRBV11-2	TRBJ1-2	.	once	CASSWSGAAGSYTF	TGTGCCAGCAGCTGGTCGGGGGCGGCAGGTAGCTACACCTTC
TRBV5-1	TRBJ2-3	.	.	CASSLSRGSSTDTQYF	TGCGCCAGCAGCTTGTCCCGCGGGTCTAGCACAGATACGCAGTATTTT
TRBV18	TRBJ1-2	TRBD1	.	CASSPGRDRDYGYTF	TGTGCCAGCTCACCGGGGAGGGACAGAGACTATGGCTACACCTTC
TRBV7-2	TRBJ2-1	TRBD1	.	CASSFSGTGGTEQFF	TGTGCCAGCAGCTTTTCCGGGACAGGGGGCACTGAGCAGTTCTTC